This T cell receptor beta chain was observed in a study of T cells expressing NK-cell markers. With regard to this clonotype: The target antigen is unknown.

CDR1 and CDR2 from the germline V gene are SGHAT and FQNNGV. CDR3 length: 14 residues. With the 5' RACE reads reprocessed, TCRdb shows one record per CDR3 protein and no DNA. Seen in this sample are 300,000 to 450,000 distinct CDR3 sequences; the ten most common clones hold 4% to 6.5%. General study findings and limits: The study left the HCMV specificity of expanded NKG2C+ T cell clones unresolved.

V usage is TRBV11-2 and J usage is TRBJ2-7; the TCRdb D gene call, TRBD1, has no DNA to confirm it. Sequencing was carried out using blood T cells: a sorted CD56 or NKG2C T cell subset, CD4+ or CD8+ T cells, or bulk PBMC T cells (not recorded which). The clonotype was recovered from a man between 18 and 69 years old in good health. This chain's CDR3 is CASSPLTGGYEQYF.